Listed below are T cell receptor beta chains from one sample, sequenced in a study of cytomegalovirus exposure and HLA in healthy donors. Generated by immunoSEQ multiplex PCR, the TCRdb table keeps only in-frame clones and is missing some. The sample includes 120,000 or so clones, 74% of them seen just once. The sample comprised PBMCs. All receptors come from a man aged 40-49 years in good health and CMV-seropositive. Each CDR3 is given with its conserved first and last residue. D genes are given only for firm matches. Clone size is given for some rows only: seen once, a few or many times, or a class if the clone is expanded.

>-|TRBV7-9|TRBJ1-5|14|few
CSSSLANSNQPQHF
TGTTCCAGCAGCTTAGCCAATAGCAATCAGCCCCAGCATTTT
>-|TRBV19|TRBJ1-5|15|-
CASSPSGAPSQPQHF
TGTGCCAGTAGTCCGTCGGGAGCCCCATCGCAGCCCCAGCATTTT
>TRBD1|TRBV30|TRBJ1-2|13|-
CAWRAGTAYGYTF
TGTGCCTGGAGAGCCGGGACAGCTTATGGCTACACCTTC
>-|TRBV7-8|TRBJ1-1|14|-
CASSLPTANTEAFF
TGTGCCAGCAGCTTACCGACAGCTAACACTGAAGCTTTCTTT
>-|TRBV6-1|TRBJ2-5|15|-
CASSALRTHQETQYF
TGTGCCAGCAGCGCACTACGAACCCACCAAGAGACCCAGTACTTC
>-|TRBV5-6|TRBJ2-1|14|-
CASSLPTSFNEQFF
TGTGCCAGCAGCTTGCCCACATCGTTCAATGAGCAGTTCTTC
>TRBD2|TRBV11-2|TRBJ2-1|15|-
CAINQGLAVYNEQFF
TGTGCCATTAACCAGGGACTAGCGGTCTACAATGAGCAGTTCTTC
>TRBD2|TRBV9|TRBJ2-3|16|-
CASSQSGLAGADTQYF
TGTGCCAGCAGCCAATCGGGACTAGCGGGTGCAGATACGCAGTATTTT
>-|TRBV6-1|TRBJ1-2|14|-
CASSEGGGPYGYTF
TGTGCCAGCAGTGAGGGAGGGGGTCCCTATGGCTACACCTTC
>-|TRBV9|TRBJ1-1|14|-
CASSVYSGNTEAFF
TGTGCCAGCAGCGTTTATTCCGGGAACACTGAAGCTTTCTTT
>-|TRBV4-1|TRBJ1-1|16|-
CASSQVAVPMNTEAFF
TGCGCCAGCAGCCAAGTTGCGGTGCCCATGAACACTGAAGCTTTCTTT
>TRBD1|TRBV7-3|TRBJ2-3|15|-
CASSFRTGQADTQYF
TGTGCCAGCAGCTTCCGGACAGGGCAAGCAGATACGCAGTATTTT
>TRBD2|TRBV27|TRBJ2-7|12|-
CASRSSGYEQYF
TGTGCCAGCAGGTCTAGCGGCTACGAGCAGTACTTC
>TRBD1|TRBV29-1|TRBJ2-1|14|-
CSAGDRGSYNEQFF
TGCAGCGCTGGGGACAGGGGGTCCTACAATGAGCAGTTCTTC
>TRBD1|TRBV19|TRBJ2-5|14|few
CASRDRGVPETQYF
TGTGCCAGTCGCGACAGGGGTGTTCCCGAGACCCAGTACTTC
>TRBD1|TRBV12-5|TRBJ1-1|15|once
CASGPRTGTPREAFF
TGTGCTAGTGGTCCCCGGACAGGGACCCCCCGTGAAGCTTTCTTT
>-|TRBV7-7|TRBJ2-3|16|-
CASSLSSPRTGDTQYF
TGTGCTAGCAGCTTATCTAGCCCGCGGACTGGAGATACGCAGTATTTT
>-|TRBV18|TRBJ2-7|13|-
CASSPAHTYEQYF
TGTGCCAGCTCACCGGCCCACACCTACGAGCAGTACTTC